This T cell receptor (beta chain) was sequenced during a study of response to subunit inactivated influenza vaccine listed by TCRdb under 2018. Looking at the study overall: The study used deep quantitative T cell receptor repertoire profiling to track responses to a trivalent subunit inactivated influenza vaccine. Summary of the overall study and its limitations: The authors proposed that each seasonal influenza vaccination may bring in only a limited number of new T cells.

This clonotype was seen only a few times. The antigen it recognizes is unknown. No base quality information exists; no much larger clone differs at one position. As encoded in the germline V gene (reference sequence), CDR1 is LGHDT while CDR2 is YNNKEL. The CDR3 runs 15 amino acids, cysteine and phenylalanine included. CDR3 DNA only is kept here, 45 bases in frame from base 1. At the junction V is shortened by 0 bases and J by 3 bases, with 12 bases in between. Libraries were built with RT-PCR. Data came from an Illumina HiSeq 2500. TCRdb reprocessed the public reads (quality trimming at Q25 with fastp, clone calling with MiXCR) and kept in-frame beta chains. Identical CDR3 protein sequences are pooled into one entry, listed with their most common genes and DNA. The sample profile shows a few hundred thousand distinct CDR3 sequences; around 15% of them were found once. Jointly, the top ten make up roughly 11% of the sample.

The sequence joins TRBV3-1 to TRBJ2-7, and the D gene may be TRBD1, 6 bases matching. The TCR originated in a man aged 50-59 years who received an inactivated influenza vaccine. Donor details come from another sample of the same person, matched by shared clones. This specimen was PBMCs from blood, taken 11 to 12 days after vaccination. The CDR3 is CASSQDLQGYYEQYF. The nucleotide sequence is TGTGCCAGCAGCCAAGATCTCCAGGGGTACTACGAGCAGTACTTC.